What follows are 11 T cell receptor beta chains derived from one specimen sequenced in a study of T cell changes during pregnancy in multiple sclerosis. Sequencing used immunoSEQ multiplex PCR; TCRdb keeps in-frame clones, though not all of them. The sample yields over 50,000 clones, roughly 90% seen once. The specimen was peripheral blood, collected in the first trimester of pregnancy. These receptors were taken from a female donor with multiple sclerosis, enrolled in a pregnancy study.

This sequence joins TRBV15 and TRBJ2-1; no reliable D call. Per the germline V gene, CDR1 is LNHNV and CDR2 is YYDKDF (reference sequence). This CDR3 spans 14 amino acids. V lost 0 bases and J lost 9, with 12 bases in between. The CDR3 bases are TGTGCCACCAGCAGAGATATTGTTGGCGGTGAGCAGTTCTTC. Translated, it gives CATSRDIVGGEQFF.

In nucleotides, the CDR3 is TGTGCCAGCAGCCCTCTCCTGGAGGTCAACACTGAAGCTTTCTTT. It translates to CASSPLLEVNTEAFF. V usage is TRBV14 and J usage is TRBJ1-1; D not resolved. The length of the CDR3 is 15 residues. Germline V CDR1 and CDR2: SGHDN, FVKESK. The ends were cut back, 4 bases at V and 2 bases at J, with 14 bases in the middle.

J is TRBJ2-1 and V is TRBV10-3; 7 bases are shared with TRBD1. Germline V gene data show CDR1 as ENHRY and CDR2 as SYGVKD. This CDR3 contains 15 residues. The junction had 4 bases not matched to a gene; V was cut back by 3 bases and J by 2 bases. The CDR3 loop is CAISEGDSPYNEQFF. The CDR3 DNA follows: TGTGCCATCAGTGAAGGGGACAGTCCCTACAATGAGCAGTTCTTC.

This chain links TRBV19 with TRBJ2-3, with TRBD1 identical over 8 bases. Germline loops: CDR1 LNHDA, CDR2 SQIVND (reference sequence). This CDR3 is 15 amino acids long. J lost 4 bases, V lost 3 bases, and 6 bases had no gene match. The CDR3 coding sequence is TGTGCCAGTAGTATCGGCGCAGGGGGCGCAGATACGCAGTATTTT. Its translation: CASSIGAGGADTQYF.

The rearrangement uses TRBV14 and TRBJ2-5; TRBD2 matches at 10 bases. This CDR3 is 15 amino acids long. V trimming: 4 bases; J trimming: 1 base; junction bases outside the gene matches: 3. Germline V gene lookup returns CDR1 SGHDN and CDR2 FVKESK. The CDR3 loop reads CASSPGLAPQETQYF. The CDR3 nucleotides are TGTGCCAGCAGCCCGGGACTAGCGCCCCAAGAGACCCAGTACTTC. The full variable domain, in which reference TRBV14 and TRBJ2-5 provide the parts outside the CDR3, is EAGVTQFPSHSVIEKGQTVTLRCDPISGHDNLYWYRRVMGKEIKFLLHFVKESKQDESGMPNNRFLAERTGGTYSTLKVQPAELEDSGVYFCASSPGLAPQETQYFGPGTRLLVL.

The V call is TRBV5-1, the J call TRBJ1-3; the D gene is possibly TRBD1 (6 bases). CDR1 and CDR2 (germline): SGHRS, YFSETQ. The CDR3 extends over 14 amino acids. Trimming removed 4 bases from V and 7 bases from J, with 15 bases in between. CDR3 nucleotide sequence: TGCGCCAGCAGCGTCACAGGGATGAGGAACACCATATATTTT. Residues: CASSVTGMRNTIYF. Complete variable domain (other parts from reference TRBV5-1 and TRBJ1-3): KAGVTQTPRYLIKTRGQQVTLSCSPISGHRSVSWYQQTPGQGLQFLFEYFSETQRNKGNFPGRFSGRQFSNSRSEMNVSTLELGDSALYLCASSVTGMRNTIYFGEGSWLTVV.

The chain combines TRBV19 with TRBJ1-2; D gene uncertain. CDR1 is LNHDA and CDR2 is SQIVND in the germline V gene (reference sequence). This CDR3 comprises 12 residues. Trimming removed 3 bases from V and 4 bases from J, with 6 bases in between. CDR3 coding DNA: TGTGCCAGTAGTATTACAGCCTATGGCTACACCTTC. This translates into CASSITAYGYTF.

The chain is built from TRBV5-4 and TRBJ2-2; 10 nucleotides match TRBD2. V shed 3 bases and J 4 bases; nucleotides not matched to a gene: 12. The CDR3 is 18 residues long. Germline values: CDR1 SGHNT, CDR2 YYREEE (reference sequence). The CDR3 loop is CASSSAAGGPVGTGELFF. The CDR3 DNA reads as TGTGCCAGCAGCTCTGCAGCGGGAGGGCCGGTGGGCACCGGGGAGCTGTTTTTT.

CDR3: CASSWGGPGEQFF. As DNA, the CDR3 is TGTGCCAGCAGCTGGGGGGGCCCTGGTGAGCAGTTCTTC. V gene TRBV5-8 combines with J gene TRBJ2-1; tentatively, D is TRBD2 (7 bases). The V gene lost 3 bases and the J gene lost 9 bases, with 13 bases spanning the gap. Germline V lookup: CDR1 SGHTS, CDR2 YDEGEE. There are 13 residues in the CDR3.

V and J are TRBV2 and TRBJ2-3; tentatively, D is TRBD2 (6 bases). The V gene lost 6 bases and the J gene lost 0 bases, with 10 bases spanning the gap. The CDR3 is 14 residues long. CDR1 and CDR2 from the germline V gene are SNHLY and FYNNEI. Here the CDR3 reads CASRVSGSTDTQYF. The CDR3 DNA is TGTGCCAGCAGGGTCAGCGGGAGCACAGATACGCAGTATTTT.

This rearrangement joins TRBV6-1 to TRBJ2-7; 10 bases map to TRBD2. J gave up 3 bases and V 5 bases, and 4 bases lay outside the gene matches. CDR1 is MNHNS and CDR2 is SASEGT in the germline V gene. This CDR3 has 14 amino acids. CDR3 sequence reads: CASSQTSGVYEQYF. In DNA form, the CDR3 reads TGTGCCAGCAGTCAAACTAGCGGGGTCTACGAGCAGTACTTC.